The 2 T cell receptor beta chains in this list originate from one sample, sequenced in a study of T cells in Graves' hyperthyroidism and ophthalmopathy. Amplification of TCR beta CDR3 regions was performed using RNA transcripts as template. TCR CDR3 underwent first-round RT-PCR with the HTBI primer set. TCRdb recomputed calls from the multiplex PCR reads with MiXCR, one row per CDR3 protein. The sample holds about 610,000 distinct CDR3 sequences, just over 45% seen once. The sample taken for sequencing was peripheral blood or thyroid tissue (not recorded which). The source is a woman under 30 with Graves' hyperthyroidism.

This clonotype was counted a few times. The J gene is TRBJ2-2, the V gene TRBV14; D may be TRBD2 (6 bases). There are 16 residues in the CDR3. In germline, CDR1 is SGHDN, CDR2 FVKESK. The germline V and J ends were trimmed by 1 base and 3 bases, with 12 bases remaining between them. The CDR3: CASSQGFRDYTGELFF. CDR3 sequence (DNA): TGTGCCAGCAGCCAAGGTTTTAGGGACTACACCGGGGAGCTGTTTTTT.

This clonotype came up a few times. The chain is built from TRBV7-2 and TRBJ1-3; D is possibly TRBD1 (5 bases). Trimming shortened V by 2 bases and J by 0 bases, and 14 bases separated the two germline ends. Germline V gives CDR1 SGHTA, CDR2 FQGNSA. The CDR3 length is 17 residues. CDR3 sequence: CASSLIAGTLSGNTIYF. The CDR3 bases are TGTGCCAGCAGCTTAATCGCAGGGACTCTCTCTGGAAACACCATATATTTT.